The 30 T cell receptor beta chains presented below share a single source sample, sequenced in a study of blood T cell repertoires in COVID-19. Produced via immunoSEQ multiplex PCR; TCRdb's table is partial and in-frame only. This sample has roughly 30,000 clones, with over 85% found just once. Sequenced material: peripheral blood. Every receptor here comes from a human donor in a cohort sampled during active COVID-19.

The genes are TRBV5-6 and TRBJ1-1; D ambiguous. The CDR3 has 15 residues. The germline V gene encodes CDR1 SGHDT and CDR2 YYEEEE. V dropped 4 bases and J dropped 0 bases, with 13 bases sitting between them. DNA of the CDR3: TGTGCCAGCAGCCCACAGTTTTATATGAACACTGAAGCTTTCTTT. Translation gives CASSPQFYMNTEAFF.

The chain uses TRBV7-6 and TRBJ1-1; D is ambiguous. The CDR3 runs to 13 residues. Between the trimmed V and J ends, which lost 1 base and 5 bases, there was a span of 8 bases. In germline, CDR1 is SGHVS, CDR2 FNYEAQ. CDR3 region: CASSLDTGTEAFF. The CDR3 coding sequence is TGTGCCAGCAGCTTAGACACCGGGACTGAAGCTTTCTTT.

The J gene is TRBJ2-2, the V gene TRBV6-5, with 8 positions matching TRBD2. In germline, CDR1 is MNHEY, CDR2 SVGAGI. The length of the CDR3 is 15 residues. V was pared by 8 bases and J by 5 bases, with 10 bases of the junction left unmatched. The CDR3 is CASFYRLAGTGELFF. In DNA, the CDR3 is TGTGCCAGCTTCTATCGGCTAGCGGGTACCGGGGAGCTGTTTTTT.

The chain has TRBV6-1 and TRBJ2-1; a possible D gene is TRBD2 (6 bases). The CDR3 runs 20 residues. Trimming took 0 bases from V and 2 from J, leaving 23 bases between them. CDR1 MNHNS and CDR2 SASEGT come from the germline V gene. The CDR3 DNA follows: TGTGCCAGCAGTGAAGCATTTTTGATTGCGCGTGGGAGGACCTACAATGAGCAGTTCTTC. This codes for CASSEAFLIARGRTYNEQFF.

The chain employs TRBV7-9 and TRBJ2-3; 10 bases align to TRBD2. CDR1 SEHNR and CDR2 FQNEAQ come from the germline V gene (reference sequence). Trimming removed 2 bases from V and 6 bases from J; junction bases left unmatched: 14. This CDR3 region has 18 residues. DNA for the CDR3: TGTGCCAGCAGCTTAAAGCGGGGGGGCCACGGGACGTTTGATACGCAGTATTTT. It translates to CASSLKRGGHGTFDTQYF.

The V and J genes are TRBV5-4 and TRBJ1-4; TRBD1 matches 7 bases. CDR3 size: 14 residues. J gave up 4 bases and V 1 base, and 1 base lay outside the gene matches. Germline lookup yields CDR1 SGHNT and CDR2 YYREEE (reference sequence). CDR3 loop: CASSLTGVNEKLFF. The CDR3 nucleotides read TGTGCCAGCAGCTTGACAGGGGTTAATGAAAAACTGTTTTTT. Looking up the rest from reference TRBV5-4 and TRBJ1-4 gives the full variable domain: ETGVTQSPTHLIKTRGQQVTLRCSSQSGHNTVSWYQQALGQGPQFIFQYYREEENGRGNFPPRFSGLQFPNYSSELNVNALELDDSALYLCASSLTGVNEKLFFGSGTQLSVL.

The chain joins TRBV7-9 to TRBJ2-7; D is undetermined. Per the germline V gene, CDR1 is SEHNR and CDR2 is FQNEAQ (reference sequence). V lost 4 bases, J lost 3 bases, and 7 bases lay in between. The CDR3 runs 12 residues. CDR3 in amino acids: CASSSVFYEQYF. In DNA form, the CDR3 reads TGTGCCAGCAGCTCAGTTTTCTACGAGCAGTACTTC.

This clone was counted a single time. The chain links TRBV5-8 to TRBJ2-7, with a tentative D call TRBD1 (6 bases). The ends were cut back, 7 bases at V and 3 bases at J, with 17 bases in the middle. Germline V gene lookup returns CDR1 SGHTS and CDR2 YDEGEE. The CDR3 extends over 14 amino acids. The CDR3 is CASVRAGVHYEQYF. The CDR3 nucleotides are TGTGCCAGCGTTAGAGCAGGGGTACACTACGAGCAGTACTTC.

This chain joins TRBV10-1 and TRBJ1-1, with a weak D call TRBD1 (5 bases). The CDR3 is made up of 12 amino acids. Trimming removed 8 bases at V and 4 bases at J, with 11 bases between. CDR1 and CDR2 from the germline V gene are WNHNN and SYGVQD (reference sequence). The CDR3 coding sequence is TGCGCCAGCGCTTCGGGGGTCACTGAAGCTTTCTTT. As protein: CASASGVTEAFF.

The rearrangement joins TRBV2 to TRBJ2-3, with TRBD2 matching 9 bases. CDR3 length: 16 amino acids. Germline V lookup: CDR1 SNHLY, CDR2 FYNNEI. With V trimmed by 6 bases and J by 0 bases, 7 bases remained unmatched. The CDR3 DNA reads TGTGCCAGCAGATTTACTAGCGGGCCTAGCACAGATACGCAGTATTTT. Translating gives CASRFTSGPSTDTQYF.

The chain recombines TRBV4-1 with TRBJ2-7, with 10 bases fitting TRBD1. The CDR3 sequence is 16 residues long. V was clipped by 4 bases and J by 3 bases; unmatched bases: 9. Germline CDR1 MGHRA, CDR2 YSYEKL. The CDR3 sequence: CASSLLPGQGNYEQYF. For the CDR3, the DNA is TGCGCCAGCAGCCTCCTTCCGGGACAGGGGAACTACGAGCAGTACTTC.

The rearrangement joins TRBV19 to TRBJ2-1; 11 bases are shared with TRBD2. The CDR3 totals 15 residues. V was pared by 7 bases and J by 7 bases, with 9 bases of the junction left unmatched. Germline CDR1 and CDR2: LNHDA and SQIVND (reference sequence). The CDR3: CASMLAGGPSNEQFF. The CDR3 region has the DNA TGTGCCAGTATGTTAGCGGGAGGGCCTTCTAATGAGCAGTTCTTC. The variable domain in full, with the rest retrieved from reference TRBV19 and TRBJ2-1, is DGGITQSPKYLFRKEGQNVTLSCEQNLNHDAMYWYRQDPGQGLRLIYYSQIVNDFQKGDIAEGYSVSREKKESFPLTVTSAQKNPTAFYLCASMLAGGPSNEQFFGPGTRLTVL.

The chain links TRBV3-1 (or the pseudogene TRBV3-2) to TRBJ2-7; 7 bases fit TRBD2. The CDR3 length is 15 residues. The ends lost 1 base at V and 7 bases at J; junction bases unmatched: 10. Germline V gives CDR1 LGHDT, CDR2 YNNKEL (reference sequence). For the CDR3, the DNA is TGTGCCAGCAGCCAAGGGCTTGCGGGAGTCACAGAGCAGTACTTC. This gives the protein CASSQGLAGVTEQYF.

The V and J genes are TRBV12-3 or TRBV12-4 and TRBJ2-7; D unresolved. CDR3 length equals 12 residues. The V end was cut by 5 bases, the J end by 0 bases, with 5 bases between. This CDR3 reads CASSRSSYEQYF. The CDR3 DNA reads TGTGCCAGCAGTAGGAGCTCCTACGAGCAGTACTTC.

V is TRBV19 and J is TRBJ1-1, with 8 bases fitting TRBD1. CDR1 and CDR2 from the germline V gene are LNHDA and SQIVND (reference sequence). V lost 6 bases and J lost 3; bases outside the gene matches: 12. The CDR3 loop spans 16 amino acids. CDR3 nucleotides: TGTGCCAGTAGATATCCTTCTCAGGGGGCGTACACTGAAGCTTTCTTT. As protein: CASRYPSQGAYTEAFF.

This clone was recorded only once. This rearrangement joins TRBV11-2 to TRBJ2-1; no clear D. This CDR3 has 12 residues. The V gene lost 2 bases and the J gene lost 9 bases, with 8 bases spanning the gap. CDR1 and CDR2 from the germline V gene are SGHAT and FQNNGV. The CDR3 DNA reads TGTGCCAGCAGCTTACGGGTCGGTGAGCAGTTCTTC. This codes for CASSLRVGEQFF.

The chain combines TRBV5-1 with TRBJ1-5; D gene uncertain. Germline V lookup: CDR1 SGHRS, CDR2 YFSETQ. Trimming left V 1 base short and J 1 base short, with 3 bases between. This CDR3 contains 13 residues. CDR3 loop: CASSLSSNQPQHF. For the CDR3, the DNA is TGCGCCAGCAGCTTGAGCAGCAATCAGCCCCAGCATTTT.

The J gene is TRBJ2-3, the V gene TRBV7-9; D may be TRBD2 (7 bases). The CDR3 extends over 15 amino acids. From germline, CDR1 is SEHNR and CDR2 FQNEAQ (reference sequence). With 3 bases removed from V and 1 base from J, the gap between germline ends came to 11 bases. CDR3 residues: CASSFEGGRTDTQYF. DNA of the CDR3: TGTGCCAGCAGCTTTGAGGGGGGGCGCACAGATACGCAGTATTTT.

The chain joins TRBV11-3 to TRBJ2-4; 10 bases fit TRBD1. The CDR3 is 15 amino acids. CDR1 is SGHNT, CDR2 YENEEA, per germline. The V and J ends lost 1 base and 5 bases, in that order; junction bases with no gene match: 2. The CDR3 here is CASSLGGTGENIQYF. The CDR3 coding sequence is TGTGCCAGCAGCTTAGGCGGGACAGGGGAAAACATTCAGTACTTC.

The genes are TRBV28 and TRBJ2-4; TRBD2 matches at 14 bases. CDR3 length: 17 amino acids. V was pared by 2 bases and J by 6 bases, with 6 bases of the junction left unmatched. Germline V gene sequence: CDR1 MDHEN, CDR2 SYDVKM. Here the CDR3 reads CASSLGLAGGSVNIQYF. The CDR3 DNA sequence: TGTGCCAGCAGTTTAGGACTAGCGGGGGGTTCGGTAAACATTCAGTACTTC.

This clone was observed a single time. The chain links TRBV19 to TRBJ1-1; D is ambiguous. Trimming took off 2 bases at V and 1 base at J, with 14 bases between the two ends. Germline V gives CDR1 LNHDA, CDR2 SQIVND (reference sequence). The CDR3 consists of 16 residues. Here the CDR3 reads CASSIFSMSENTEAFF. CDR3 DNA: TGTGCCAGTAGTATATTCTCCATGTCAGAGAACACTGAAGCTTTCTTT.

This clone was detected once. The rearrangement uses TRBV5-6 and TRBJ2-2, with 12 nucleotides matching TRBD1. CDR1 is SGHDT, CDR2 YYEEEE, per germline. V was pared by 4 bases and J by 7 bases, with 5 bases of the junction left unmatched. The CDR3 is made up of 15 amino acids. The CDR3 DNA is TGTGCCAGCAGCCCCGGGACAGGGGGCATCGGGGAGCTGTTTTTT. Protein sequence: CASSPGTGGIGELFF.

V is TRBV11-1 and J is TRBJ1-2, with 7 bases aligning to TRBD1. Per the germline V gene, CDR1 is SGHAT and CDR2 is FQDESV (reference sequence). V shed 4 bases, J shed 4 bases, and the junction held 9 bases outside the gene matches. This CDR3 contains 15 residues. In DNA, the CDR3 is TGTGCCAGCAGCTCACGGAGAGGGACAGCCTATGGCTACACCTTC. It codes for CASSSRRGTAYGYTF.

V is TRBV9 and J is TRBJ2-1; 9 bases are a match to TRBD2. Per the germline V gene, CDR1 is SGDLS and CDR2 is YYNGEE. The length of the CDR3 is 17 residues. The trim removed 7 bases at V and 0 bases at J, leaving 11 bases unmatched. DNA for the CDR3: TGTGCCAGCCGGGGTGAAGCGGGGGGAAGCTCCTACAATGAGCAGTTCTTC. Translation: CASRGEAGGSSYNEQFF.

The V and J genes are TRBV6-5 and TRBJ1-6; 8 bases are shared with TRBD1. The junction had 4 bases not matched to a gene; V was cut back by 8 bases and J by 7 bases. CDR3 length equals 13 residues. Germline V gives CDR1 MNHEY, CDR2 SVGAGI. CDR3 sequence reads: CASRRQGNSPLHF. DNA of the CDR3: TGTGCCAGCCGTCGACAGGGGAATTCACCCCTCCACTTT.

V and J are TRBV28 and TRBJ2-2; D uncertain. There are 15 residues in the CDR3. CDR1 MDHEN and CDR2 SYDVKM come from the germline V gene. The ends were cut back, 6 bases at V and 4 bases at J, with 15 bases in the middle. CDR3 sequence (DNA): TGTGCCAGCAGGCCGGGTGCTTCGGGCACCGGGGAGCTGTTTTTT. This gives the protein CASRPGASGTGELFF.

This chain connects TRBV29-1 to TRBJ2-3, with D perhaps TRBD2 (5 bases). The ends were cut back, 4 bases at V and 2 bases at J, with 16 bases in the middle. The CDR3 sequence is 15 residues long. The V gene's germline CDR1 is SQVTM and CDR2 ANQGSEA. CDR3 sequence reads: CSVAYPAADTDTQYF. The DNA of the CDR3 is TGCAGCGTTGCTTATCCAGCGGCCGACACAGATACGCAGTATTTT.

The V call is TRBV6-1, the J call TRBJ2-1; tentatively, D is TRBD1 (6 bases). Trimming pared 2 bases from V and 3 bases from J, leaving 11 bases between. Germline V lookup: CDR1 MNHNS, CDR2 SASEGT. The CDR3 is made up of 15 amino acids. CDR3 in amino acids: CASSELGAGYNEQFF. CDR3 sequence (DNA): TGTGCCAGCAGTGAACTGGGGGCGGGCTACAATGAGCAGTTCTTC.

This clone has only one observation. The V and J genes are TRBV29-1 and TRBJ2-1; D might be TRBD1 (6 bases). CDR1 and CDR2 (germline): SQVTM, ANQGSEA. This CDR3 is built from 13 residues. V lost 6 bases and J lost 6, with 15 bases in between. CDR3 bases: TGCAGCGTGCAGAGGGGGTCGGGCAATGAGCAGTTCTTC. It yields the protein CSVQRGSGNEQFF.

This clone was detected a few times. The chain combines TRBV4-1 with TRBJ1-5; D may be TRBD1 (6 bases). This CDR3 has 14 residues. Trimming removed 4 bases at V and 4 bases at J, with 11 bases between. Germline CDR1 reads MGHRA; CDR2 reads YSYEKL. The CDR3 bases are TGCGCCAGCAGCCCCGGGACACTTAATCAGCCCCAGCATTTT. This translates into CASSPGTLNQPQHF.